This T cell receptor (beta chain) was obtained from a study of blood T cell repertoires in COVID-19. Germline lookup yields CDR1 SEHNR and CDR2 FQNEAQ (reference sequence). This CDR3 spans 19 amino acids. Concerning this clone: At one end, the junction sequence differs from germline, possibly due to a read error.

The table came from immunoSEQ multiplex PCR; TCRdb's copy has only in-frame clones and leaves some out. The data show about 500,000 clones, nearly 90% seen once. The source is a man aged 18 to 30 with COVID-19, enrolled during active disease. Sample: peripheral blood. The chain recombines TRBV7-9 with TRBJ2-1; 7 nucleotides match TRBD2. The CDR3 here is CASSLRISRRGSSYNEQFF. The CDR3 DNA reads as TGTGCAAGCAGCTTACGGATCTCGAGGCGGGGGAGCTCCTACAATGAGCAGTTCTTC.